Listed below are T cell receptor beta chains from one sample, sequenced in a study of blood T cell repertoires in COVID-19. TCRdb keeps only in-frame clones here, not all; method: immunoSEQ multiplex PCR. The profile covers some 120,000 clones, with more than 75% appearing a single time and roughly 5% taken by the ten largest. The sequenced sample consisted of peripheral blood. The receptor set was obtained from a man between 60 and 75 years old with COVID-19, enrolled during active disease. The CDR3 runs from the conserved cysteine through the conserved F or W. D genes are given only for firm matches. Not all rows give a size; the values are once, few, many and, for expanded clones, a class.

d_call: TRBD1
v_call: TRBV10-3
clone_size: .
j_call: TRBJ1-1
cdr3_nt: TGTGCCACGACAGGGGGCCGAGGGAACACTGAAGCTTTCTTT
cdr3_aa: CATTGGRGNTEAFF

d_call: TRBD2
v_call: TRBV18
clone_size: .
j_call: TRBJ2-3
cdr3_nt: TGTGCCAGCTCACCAGGAGGTAGCGGGAGAACAGATACGCAGTATTTT
cdr3_aa: CASSPGGSGRTDTQYF

d_call: .
v_call: TRBV30
clone_size: few
j_call: TRBJ1-4
cdr3_nt: TGTGCCTGGACCTCAGGGGTGGCTAATGAAAAACTGTTTTTT
cdr3_aa: CAWTSGVANEKLFF

d_call: .
v_call: TRBV27
clone_size: .
j_call: TRBJ1-1
cdr3_nt: TGTGCCAGCAGTTACGTCGGGACATCGAACACTGAAGCTTTCTTT
cdr3_aa: CASSYVGTSNTEAFF

d_call: .
v_call: TRBV7-9
clone_size: .
j_call: TRBJ1-3
cdr3_nt: TGTGCCAGCAGCGTAATAGCAGAGACCGACTCTGGAAACACCATATATTTT
cdr3_aa: CASSVIAETDSGNTIYF

d_call: .
v_call: TRBV4-3
clone_size: .
j_call: TRBJ2-2
cdr3_nt: TGCGCCAGCAGCCAAGAAGTGGGACAGAACACCGGGGAGCTGTTTTTT
cdr3_aa: CASSQEVGQNTGELFF

d_call: TRBD1
v_call: TRBV6-4
clone_size: once
j_call: TRBJ1-6
cdr3_nt: TGTGCCAGCAGGTTACAGGGGAATTCACCCCTCCACTTT
cdr3_aa: CASRLQGNSPLHF

d_call: TRBD2
v_call: TRBV11-2
clone_size: .
j_call: TRBJ2-3
cdr3_nt: TGTGCCAGCAGCCAGCGCGGACTAGCGACAGATACGCAGTATTTT
cdr3_aa: CASSQRGLATDTQYF

d_call: .
v_call: TRBV5-4
clone_size: .
j_call: TRBJ2-1
cdr3_nt: TGTGCCAGCAGCTTGGAGCGGTTGCGGGGTGAGCAGTTCTTC
cdr3_aa: CASSLERLRGEQFF

d_call: TRBD1
v_call: TRBV7-2
clone_size: .
j_call: TRBJ1-5
cdr3_nt: TGTGCCAGCAGCGGTACAGGGGTTCAGCCCCAGCATTTT
cdr3_aa: CASSGTGVQPQHF

d_call: .
v_call: TRBV11-2
clone_size: .
j_call: TRBJ1-4
cdr3_nt: TGTGCCAGCAGCTTAAACAGTCAAAATGAAAAACTGTTTTTT
cdr3_aa: CASSLNSQNEKLFF

d_call: TRBD2
v_call: TRBV5-1
clone_size: .
j_call: TRBJ2-1
cdr3_nt: TGCGCCAGCATGGCAGCGGGAGGTCCGGGTGAGCAGTTCTTC
cdr3_aa: CASMAAGGPGEQFF

d_call: .
v_call: TRBV5-5
clone_size: many
j_call: TRBJ1-2
cdr3_nt: TGTGCCAGCAGCTTGGAGACAGCCGCCTATGGCTACACCTTC
cdr3_aa: CASSLETAAYGYTF

d_call: .
v_call: TRBV18
clone_size: .
j_call: TRBJ1-5
cdr3_nt: TGTGCCAGCTCGGCCCAGGCTAGCAATCAGCCCCAGCATTTT
cdr3_aa: CASSAQASNQPQHF

d_call: .
v_call: TRBV19
clone_size: once
j_call: TRBJ1-5
cdr3_nt: TGTGCCAGTACACGACAAATGGGTAGCAATCAGCCCCAGCATTTT
cdr3_aa: CASTRQMGSNQPQHF

d_call: .
v_call: TRBV7-3
clone_size: .
j_call: TRBJ1-1
cdr3_nt: TGTGCCAGCAGCTTAACTCCAGGGTTCACTGAAGCTTTCTTT
cdr3_aa: CASSLTPGFTEAFF

d_call: .
v_call: TRBV5-1
clone_size: .
j_call: TRBJ1-2
cdr3_nt: TGCGCCAGCAGCTTGGCCGGGTGGGACTATGGCTACACCTTC
cdr3_aa: CASSLAGWDYGYTF

d_call: .
v_call: TRBV24-1
clone_size: few
j_call: TRBJ2-6
cdr3_nt: TGTGCCACCAGTGATTCGCATCCTGGGTCCGGGTCCGGGGCCAACGTCCTGACTTTC
cdr3_aa: CATSDSHPGSGSGANVLTF

d_call: .
v_call: TRBV2
clone_size: .
j_call: TRBJ2-5
cdr3_nt: TGTGCCAGCAGCCCACAAGGGGGGGGGCCCCAAGAGACCCAGTACTTC
cdr3_aa: CASSPQGGGPQETQYF

d_call: .
v_call: TRBV15
clone_size: .
j_call: TRBJ2-4
cdr3_nt: TGTGCCACCAGCAGAGGGGGCGAAAACATTCAGTACTTC
cdr3_aa: CATSRGGENIQYF

d_call: TRBD2
v_call: TRBV7-2
clone_size: once
j_call: TRBJ2-2
cdr3_nt: TGTGCCAGCAGCTCACATATAGCGGGAGCACTCGGGGAGCTGTTTTTT
cdr3_aa: CASSSHIAGALGELFF

d_call: .
v_call: TRBV28
clone_size: .
j_call: TRBJ2-3
cdr3_nt: TGTGCCAGCAGTCTCGGACTGCCGTCCACAGATACGCAGTATTTT
cdr3_aa: CASSLGLPSTDTQYF

d_call: .
v_call: TRBV6-7
clone_size: .
j_call: TRBJ2-3
cdr3_nt: TGTGCCAGCAGTCGAGTTAGTGAGGGCCCAGATACGCAGTATTTT
cdr3_aa: CASSRVSEGPDTQYF

d_call: .
v_call: TRBV11-2
clone_size: .
j_call: TRBJ2-7
cdr3_nt: TGTGCCAGCAGCTTAGATCTAGGCCCCTACGAGCAGTACTTC
cdr3_aa: CASSLDLGPYEQYF

d_call: TRBD2
v_call: TRBV11-2
clone_size: .
j_call: TRBJ2-3
cdr3_nt: TGTGCCAGCAGCTTAGTGGCTTCGGCGGGAGGGGAAGATACGCAGTATTTT
cdr3_aa: CASSLVASAGGEDTQYF

d_call: TRBD1
v_call: TRBV18
clone_size: .
j_call: TRBJ1-2
cdr3_nt: TGTGCCAGCTCACCAGAACAGGGGGGATACACCTTC
cdr3_aa: CASSPEQGGYTF

d_call: TRBD2
v_call: TRBV7-2
clone_size: .
j_call: TRBJ2-7
cdr3_nt: TGTGCCAGCAGCTTCTCCGCGGGAGGATACGCCGAGCAGTACTTC
cdr3_aa: CASSFSAGGYAEQYF

d_call: .
v_call: TRBV19
clone_size: .
j_call: TRBJ1-3
cdr3_nt: TGTGCCAGTAGTCCTTGGCGGAGGTCCTCTGGAAACACCATATATTTT
cdr3_aa: CASSPWRRSSGNTIYF

d_call: .
v_call: TRBV7-9
clone_size: .
j_call: TRBJ2-7
cdr3_nt: TGTGCCAGCAGCTTAGTTACGGGGGAGCAGTACTTC
cdr3_aa: CASSLVTGEQYF

d_call: TRBD1
v_call: TRBV11-2
clone_size: .
j_call: TRBJ2-7
cdr3_nt: TGTGCCAGCAGCCTAGGGACAGGGGTAGGCTACGAGCAGTACTTC
cdr3_aa: CASSLGTGVGYEQYF

d_call: TRBD1
v_call: TRBV27
clone_size: .
j_call: TRBJ1-4
cdr3_nt: TGTGCCAGCAGTTTATTTTCCCCCCCGGGACAGGGTGGGGAAAAACTGTTTTTT
cdr3_aa: CASSLFSPPGQGGEKLFF

d_call: .
v_call: TRBV28
clone_size: .
j_call: TRBJ1-1
cdr3_nt: TGTGCCAGCGGAGATCCACAGGGAGGGGTGAACACTGAAGCTTTCTTT
cdr3_aa: CASGDPQGGVNTEAFF

d_call: TRBD2
v_call: TRBV28
clone_size: .
j_call: TRBJ2-1
cdr3_nt: TGTGCCAGCAGGCTCGCTGGGAGGGGCTCCTACAATGAGCAGTTCTTC
cdr3_aa: CASRLAGRGSYNEQFF

d_call: .
v_call: TRBV5-1
clone_size: .
j_call: TRBJ2-2
cdr3_nt: TGCGCCAGCAGCTTGGCGGGACATCTTACAGGGGAGCTGTTTTTT
cdr3_aa: CASSLAGHLTGELFF

d_call: .
v_call: TRBV2
clone_size: .
j_call: TRBJ1-3
cdr3_nt: TGTGCCAGCAGTTTGACTATCGGAAACACCATATATTTT
cdr3_aa: CASSLTIGNTIYF

d_call: .
v_call: TRBV5-6
clone_size: .
j_call: TRBJ2-7
cdr3_nt: TGTGCCAGCAGCTTATGGAGCTCCTACGAGCAGTACTTC
cdr3_aa: CASSLWSSYEQYF

d_call: TRBD2
v_call: TRBV5-1
clone_size: .
j_call: TRBJ2-1
cdr3_nt: TGCGCCAGCAGCTTTAACGGCGGGAGCTCCTACAATGAGCAGTTCTTC
cdr3_aa: CASSFNGGSSYNEQFF

d_call: TRBD2
v_call: TRBV19
clone_size: once
j_call: TRBJ2-1
cdr3_nt: TGTGCCAGTAGAGTGGGGGGGAATTCGGGCGCTGAGCAGTTCTTC
cdr3_aa: CASRVGGNSGAEQFF

d_call: .
v_call: TRBV23-1
clone_size: .
j_call: TRBJ1-1
cdr3_nt: TGCGCCAGCAGTCCTGTACAGGAGGGGCGTGTGACTGAAGCTTTCTTT
cdr3_aa: CASSPVQEGRVTEAFF

d_call: TRBD1
v_call: TRBV25-1
clone_size: .
j_call: TRBJ2-1
cdr3_nt: TGTGCCAGCAGTGATCGGACAGGGGCGCGGGAGCAGTTCTTC
cdr3_aa: CASSDRTGAREQFF

d_call: .
v_call: TRBV19
clone_size: .
j_call: TRBJ2-2
cdr3_nt: TGTGCCAGTGAGATAACCGGGGAGCTGTTTTTT
cdr3_aa: CASEITGELFF

d_call: TRBD2
v_call: TRBV24-1
clone_size: .
j_call: TRBJ2-7
cdr3_nt: TGTGCCACCAGTGACATAGGGACTAGCGGCGCATCCTACGAGCAGTACTTC
cdr3_aa: CATSDIGTSGASYEQYF

d_call: TRBD1
v_call: TRBV5-6
clone_size: once
j_call: TRBJ2-1
cdr3_nt: TGTGCCAGCAGCTGGGGTGGGACAGGGAACAATGAGCAGTTCTTC
cdr3_aa: CASSWGGTGNNEQFF

d_call: TRBD1
v_call: TRBV2
clone_size: .
j_call: TRBJ1-1
cdr3_nt: TGTGCCAGCAGCCGGGACAGGAACACTGAAGCTTTCTTT
cdr3_aa: CASSRDRNTEAFF